The clone carrying this T cell receptor beta chain has ten or more counts. What it binds is not known. TCRdb ran MiXCR on the 5' RACE reads and lists one entry per CDR3 protein. Of around 30,000 distinct CDR3 sequences listed, 25% to 30% are singletons. Cells sorted as Tregs were CD4+, CD25+ and CD127-/low. Study observations and caveats: The larger cohort examined one V-J beta rearrangement, not whole repertoires. Tumor memory CD4+ T cell TCR gene usage was found to cluster with blood and lymph node memory CD4+ cells and with lymph node naive CD4+ cells. Tumor-infiltrating Treg TCR alpha and beta sequences overlapped most with tumor naive CD4+ T cells, then blood naive.

The CDR3 spans 14 residues. The germline CDR1 and CDR2 sequences are MNHEY and SVGAGI. V was clipped by 4 bases and J by 0 bases, with 8 bases between them. This chain uses TRBV6-5 with TRBJ2-3, with unresolved D. The clonotype was recovered from a female donor with breast cancer. Input material: tumor-infiltrating Tregs sorted from the breast tumor. The CDR3: CASSLRKSTDTQYF. The CDR3 DNA reads TGTGCCAGCAGTTTGCGGAAAAGCACAGATACGCAGTATTTT.